A selection of T cell receptor beta chains follows, all from one sample in a study of cytomegalovirus exposure and HLA in healthy donors. Assay: immunoSEQ multiplex PCR; the TCRdb copy retains only in-frame clones and omits some. The repertoire holds 150,000 to 190,000 clones, with around 72% as singletons. Specimen: PBMCs. The source of these receptors is a man younger than 35 in good health and CMV-seronegative. Each CDR3 is given with its conserved first and last residue. D genes are given only for firm matches. Clone size is given for some rows only: seen once, a few or many times, or a class if the clone is expanded.

v_gene	abundance	j_gene	d_gene	CDR3aa	CDR3nt
TRBV30	.	TRBJ1-4	.	CAWSVTLRHTTNEKLFF	TGTGCCTGGAGTGTAACCCTCCGTCACACAACTAATGAAAAACTGTTTTTT
TRBV6-5	.	TRBJ2-7	.	CASASGVSYEQYF	TGTGCCAGCGCCTCGGGAGTCTCCTACGAGCAGTACTTC
TRBV2	once	TRBJ2-3	.	CASRERLVGHTQYF	TGTGCCAGCAGAGAAAGACTAGTCGGGCATACGCAGTATTTT
TRBV27	.	TRBJ1-2	.	CASRYSQGYYGYTF	TGTGCCAGCAGGTACAGTCAGGGGTACTATGGCTACACCTTC
TRBV5-1	.	TRBJ2-7	.	CASSLIASGGSYEQYF	TGCGCCAGCAGCCTGATAGCGTCAGGGGGGTCCTACGAGCAGTACTTC
TRBV18	.	TRBJ2-4	.	CASSPLHNIAKNIQYF	TGTGCCAGCTCACCATTACACAACATAGCCAAAAACATTCAGTACTTC
TRBV11-2	.	TRBJ1-2	.	CASSAGPSYGYTF	TGTGCCAGCAGCGCAGGGCCCTCCTATGGCTACACCTTC
TRBV7-2	.	TRBJ2-7	TRBD2	CASSWMGGSYEQYF	TGTGCCAGCAGTTGGATGGGGGGGAGTTACGAGCAGTACTTC
TRBV29-1	.	TRBJ1-1	TRBD1	CSVVGTGNTEAFF	TGCAGCGTTGTTGGGACAGGGAACACTGAAGCTTTCTTT
TRBV27	.	TRBJ2-5	TRBD2	CASSFGTSGSETQYF	TGTGCCAGCAGTTTCGGGACTAGCGGGAGTGAGACCCAGTACTTC
TRBV10-3	.	TRBJ2-3	TRBD2	CAIRELAGELTDTQYF	TGTGCCATCAGGGAACTAGCGGGAGAACTCACAGATACGCAGTATTTT
TRBV11-2	.	TRBJ2-3	TRBD2	CASSPGTSGTDTQYF	TGTGCCAGCAGCCCCGGGACTAGCGGTACAGATACGCAGTATTTT
TRBV19	.	TRBJ1-4	.	CASSGTGTGGNEKLFF	TGTGCCAGTAGTGGGACCGGGACTGGGGGGAATGAAAAACTGTTTTTT
TRBV7-8	.	TRBJ2-3	TRBD2	CASSLVAGGADTQYF	TGTGCCAGCAGCTTAGTAGCGGGAGGAGCTGATACGCAGTATTTT
TRBV27	.	TRBJ2-7	.	CASSPGVASYEQYF	TGTGCCAGCAGTCCGGGGGTCGCCTCCTACGAGCAGTACTTC
TRBV7-9	few	TRBJ2-7	TRBD2	CASSPGLAGTYEQYF	TGTGCCAGCAGCCCGGGACTAGCGGGAACCTACGAGCAGTACTTC
TRBV27	.	TRBJ2-7	TRBD2	CASSFKAGGPYEQYF	TGTGCCAGCAGTTTTAAAGCGGGAGGGCCCTACGAGCAGTACTTC
TRBV7-6	once	TRBJ2-1	TRBD1	CASSLGGQGAHQQFF	TGTGCCAGCAGCTTAGGCGGACAGGGGGCGCACCAGCAGTTCTTC
TRBV18	.	TRBJ2-2	.	CASSPGSTTGELFF	TGTGCCAGCTCACCGGGCAGTACAACCGGGGAGCTGTTTTTT